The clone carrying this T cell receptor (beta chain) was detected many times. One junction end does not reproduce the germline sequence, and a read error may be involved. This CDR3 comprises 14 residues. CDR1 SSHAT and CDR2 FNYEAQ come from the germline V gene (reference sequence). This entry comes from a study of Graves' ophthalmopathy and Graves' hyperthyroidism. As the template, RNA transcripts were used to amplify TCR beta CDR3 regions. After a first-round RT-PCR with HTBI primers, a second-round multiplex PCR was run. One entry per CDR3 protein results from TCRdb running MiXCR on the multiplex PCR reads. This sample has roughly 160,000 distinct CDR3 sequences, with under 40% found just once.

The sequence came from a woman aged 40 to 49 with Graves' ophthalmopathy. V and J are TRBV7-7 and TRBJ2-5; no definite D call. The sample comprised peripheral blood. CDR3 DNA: TGTGCTAGCAGCTTAGCTGGGATCAAAGAGACCCAGTACTTC. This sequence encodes CASSLAGIKETQYF.